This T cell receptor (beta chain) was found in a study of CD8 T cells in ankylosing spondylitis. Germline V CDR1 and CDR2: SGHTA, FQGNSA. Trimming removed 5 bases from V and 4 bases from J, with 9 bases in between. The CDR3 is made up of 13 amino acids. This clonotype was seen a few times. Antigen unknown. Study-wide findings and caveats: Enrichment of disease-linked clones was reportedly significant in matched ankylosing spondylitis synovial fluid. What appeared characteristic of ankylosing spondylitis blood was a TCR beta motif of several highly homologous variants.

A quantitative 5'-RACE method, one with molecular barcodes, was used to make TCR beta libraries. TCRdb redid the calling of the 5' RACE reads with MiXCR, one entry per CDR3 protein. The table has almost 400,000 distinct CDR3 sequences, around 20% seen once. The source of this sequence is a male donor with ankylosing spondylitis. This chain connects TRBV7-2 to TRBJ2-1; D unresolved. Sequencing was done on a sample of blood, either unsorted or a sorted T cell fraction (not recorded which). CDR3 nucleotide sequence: TGTGCCAGCAGCGCTATCGCGTACAATGAGCAGTTCTTC. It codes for CASSAIAYNEQFF. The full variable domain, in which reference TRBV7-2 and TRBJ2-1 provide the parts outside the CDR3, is GAGVSQSPSNKVTEKGKDVELRCDPISGHTALYWYRQSLGQGLEFLIYFQGNSAPDKSGLPSDRFSAERTGGSVSTLTIQRTQQEDSAVYLCASSAIAYNEQFFGPGTRLTVL.